What follows describes a single T cell receptor beta chain. Its antigen is undetermined. Germline CDR1 reads SGHRS; CDR2 reads YFSETQ. V gave up 5 bases and J gave up 3 bases, with 14 bases separating them. This CDR3 is built from 14 residues. Using immunoSEQ multiplex PCR, the repertoire was profiled, and TCRdb retains in-frame clones only, with some absent. The repertoire holds some 500,000 clones, with about 96% as singletons. These data come from a study of shared clonotypes between healthy human individuals. General observations from the study: Only blood was sampled, and tissue TCR repertoires likely differ from blood ones.

The sequencing sample was made of naive CD4+ T cells sorted from blood. The subset here: CD45RA+ positively selected. The chain couples TRBV5-1 to TRBJ1-1; D not certain. This clonotype was sampled from a woman aged 25 to 39 in good health. CDR3 loop: CASSFQRRDTEAFF. The DNA for the CDR3 is TGCGCCAGCAGTTTCCAGCGACGAGACACTGAAGCTTTCTTT. The variable domain in full, completed from reference TRBV5-1 and TRBJ1-1, reads KAGVTQTPRYLIKTRGQQVTLSCSPISGHRSVSWYQQTPGQGLQFLFEYFSETQRNKGNFPGRFSGRQFSNSRSEMNVSTLELGDSALYLCASSFQRRDTEAFFGQGTRLTVV.